This T cell receptor (beta chain) comes out of a study of CD8 T cells in ankylosing spondylitis. The germline CDR1 and CDR2 sequences are SQVTM and ANQGSEA. The CDR3 totals 14 residues. This clonotype has just a few counts. Antigen unknown. A read error may produce the germline difference seen at one junction end. Using quantitative 5'-RACE with molecular barcodes, the authors made TCR beta libraries. One entry per CDR3 protein results from TCRdb running MiXCR on the 5' RACE reads. Counted here are roughly 670,000 distinct CDR3 sequences, about 20% occurring once; the ten biggest clones make up over 15%. The study's findings and limits: About 8 highly homologous variants formed a TCR beta motif that appeared characteristic of ankylosing spondylitis blood. Earlier reports found some motif variants in synovial fluid and blood in reactive arthritis. Significant enrichment of disease-linked clones was reportedly seen in matched ankylosing spondylitis synovial fluid. Disease-linked clones were found to be CD8+ and relatively rare in peripheral blood.

The sequenced sample consisted of blood, either unsorted or a sorted T cell fraction (not recorded which). The chain joins TRBV29-1 to TRBJ2-1; D not resolved. The TCR sequence derives from a male donor with ankylosing spondylitis. The CDR3 sequence is CSVEESWPSQTQLF. In DNA, the CDR3 is TGCAGCGTTGAAGAAAGCTGGCCTTCCCAAACTCAGCTCTTC.